These 3 T cell receptor beta chains were all obtained from the same sample, sequenced in a study of blood T cell repertoires in COVID-19. Generated by immunoSEQ multiplex PCR, the TCRdb table keeps only in-frame clones and is missing some. The repertoire holds 250,000 to 350,000 clones, approximately 88% seen once, with nearly 6.5% in the top ten. Sequenced material: peripheral blood. Receptors were obtained from a man aged 18 to 30 who had recovered from COVID-19.

This chain uses TRBV7-2 with TRBJ2-2; TRBD2 matches 9 bases. CDR1 and CDR2 (germline): SGHTA, FQGNSA. V shed 1 base and J 5 bases; nucleotides not matched to a gene: 5. CDR3 size: 16 residues. The CDR3 DNA sequence: TGTGCCAGCAGCTTAGTAGGGCTAGCGGGGACCGGGGAGCTGTTTTTT. As protein: CASSLVGLAGTGELFF.

The chain recombines TRBV15 with TRBJ1-1, with D maybe TRBD1 (5 bases). The CDR3 spans 12 residues. Germline lookup yields CDR1 LNHNV and CDR2 YYDKDF (reference sequence). V gave up 0 bases and J gave up 12 bases, with 11 bases separating them. The CDR3 DNA reads as TGTGCCACCAGCAGAGATTCAGGGTACCCTTTCTTT. Residues: CATSRDSGYPFF.

In its sample, this clone was seen a few times. The chain joins TRBV30 to TRBJ2-7; TRBD1 matches at 8 bases. This CDR3 region has 14 residues. Trimming at V came to 2 bases and at J to 2 bases, leaving 5 bases not matched to a gene. Per germline, CDR1 GTSNPN and CDR2 SVGIG (reference sequence). The CDR3 bases are TGTGCCTGGAGTTCCGGGACAGGACCCTACGAGCAGTACTTC. Amino acids: CAWSSGTGPYEQYF.